The next 3 T cell receptor beta chains were all read from a single sample in a study of regulatory T cells in long-lasting Graves disease. Described time point: newly diagnosed GD, antithyroid drugs for less than 3 months. Preparation of the TCR library used RNA extracted from PBMCs. In building TCR beta libraries, iRepertoire HTBI primers were used together with Arm-PCR of CDR3 regions. Each CDR3 protein is one row after TCRdb ran MiXCR on the multiplex PCR reads. In the table there are some 410,000 distinct CDR3 sequences, 16% of which are singletons. The sample also formed part of further work on T cells in Graves' hyperthyroidism and ophthalmopathy.

This specimen consisted of peripheral blood mononuclear cells (PBMCs), obtained at new diagnosis, from a patient treated with antithyroid drugs. Receptors were obtained from a woman in her twenties or thirties with Graves disease.

The chain links TRBV19 to TRBJ2-3; 9 positions agree with TRBD2. CDR3 size: 15 residues. V was clipped by 3 bases and J by 6 bases; unmatched bases: 7. CDR1 LNHDA and CDR2 SQIVND come from the germline V gene (reference sequence). CDR3 DNA sequence: TGTGCCAGTAGTATCCTCGGCGGGAGGGAGGATACGCAGTATTTT. It translates to CASSILGGREDTQYF.

The V and J genes are TRBV9 and TRBJ2-2; D ambiguous. The CDR3 is 13 amino acids. The V and J ends lost 2 bases and 5 bases respectively, with 7 bases between them. From germline, CDR1 is SGDLS and CDR2 YYNGEE. CDR3 DNA sequence: TGTGCCAGCAGCGTCGATGTAACCGGGGAGCTGTTTTTT. It codes for CASSVDVTGELFF.

This CDR3 is CSVEEFAKNIQYF. In nucleotides, the CDR3 is TGCAGCGTTGAGGAGTTCGCCAAAAACATTCAGTACTTC. V gene TRBV29-1 combines with J gene TRBJ2-4; D not resolved. The germline gives CDR1 SQVTM, CDR2 ANQGSEA. CDR3 size: 13 residues. Trimming removed 3 bases at V and 1 base at J, with 7 bases between. Full variable domain (rest looked up from reference TRBV29-1 and TRBJ2-4): SAVISQKPSRDICQRGTSLTIQCQVDSQVTMMFWYRQQPGQSLTLIATANQGSEATYESGFVIDKFPISRPNLTFSTLTVSNMSPEDSSIYLCSVEEFAKNIQYFGAGTRLSVL.